Following are 19 T cell receptor beta chains from one sample sequenced in a study of blood T cell repertoires in COVID-19. TCRdb's copy holds only in-frame clones and misses some; the assay was immunoSEQ multiplex PCR. The repertoire holds more than 200,000 clones, with roughly 90% as singletons. Sequenced sample: peripheral blood. These receptors were obtained from a woman aged 55-69 years with acute or convalescent COVID-19.

Only one count was recorded for this clone. This sequence joins TRBV2 and TRBJ1-2, with 7 bases identical to TRBD1. CDR1 and CDR2 from the germline V gene are SNHLY and FYNNEI. CDR3 length: 12 amino acids. V was pared by 4 bases and J by 10 bases, with 6 bases of the junction left unmatched. This CDR3 reads CASSGDRSVYTF. DNA of the CDR3: TGTGCCAGCAGTGGGGACAGATCGGTCTACACCTTC.

V usage is TRBV7-9 and J usage is TRBJ1-6; weak D call: TRBD1 (5 bases). This CDR3 comprises 17 residues. V lost 4 bases and J 4 bases, leaving 17 bases between the germline ends. Germline lookup yields CDR1 SEHNR and CDR2 FQNEAQ (reference sequence). In DNA, the CDR3 is TGTGCCAGCAGCTCCCGGCGGGGGGAGAATTATAATTCACCCCTCCACTTT. It encodes CASSSRRGENYNSPLHF.

The rearrangement uses TRBV3-1 (or the pseudogene TRBV3-2) and TRBJ2-1; 9 bases agree with TRBD1. The CDR3 is 14 residues long. V lost 4 bases and J lost 3; bases outside the gene matches: 1. Germline lookup yields CDR1 LGHDT and CDR2 YNNKEL (reference sequence). The CDR3 sequence: CASSPGQGYNEQFF. The DNA of the CDR3 is TGTGCCAGCAGCCCGGGACAGGGCTACAATGAGCAGTTCTTC.

The gene calls are TRBV19 and TRBJ1-5, with D maybe TRBD1 (5 bases). Germline V lookup: CDR1 LNHDA, CDR2 SQIVND (reference sequence). The CDR3 consists of 13 residues. Trimming shortened V by 11 bases and J by 7 bases, and 18 bases separated the two germline ends. In DNA, the CDR3 is TGTGCCCGCGATTTAGGGGAAGGGCAGCCCCAGCATTTT. Its protein is CARDLGEGQPQHF.

As for this clone: This may arise from a read error, as a much more abundant clone is one base away. V is TRBV7-9 and J is TRBJ1-3; possible D gene TRBD1, 6 bases. Germline-derived CDR1 and CDR2 are SEHNR and FQNEAQ (reference sequence). Trimming took off 0 bases at V and 0 bases at J, with 9 bases between the two ends. The CDR3 totals 16 residues. The CDR3 sequence is CASSLAGGLSGNTIYF. CDR3 coding DNA: TGTGCCAGCAGCTTAGCGGGGGGGCTCTCTGGAAACACCATATATTTT.

This clone is a singleton in its sample. The chain carries TRBV12-3 or TRBV12-4 and TRBJ1-1; D might be TRBD1 (5 bases). The CDR3 is 13 residues long. The V and J ends lost 4 bases and 1 base respectively, with 7 bases between them. The CDR3 spells CASSSTGNTEAFF. The CDR3 DNA is TGTGCCAGCAGTTCCACAGGGAACACTGAAGCTTTCTTT.

This clone was picked up a small number of times. The chain links TRBV6-1 to TRBJ1-2; no definite D call. V lost 1 base and J lost 6, with 3 bases in between. The CDR3 has 11 amino acids. Germline-derived CDR1 and CDR2 are MNHNS and SASEGT. CDR3 protein: CASSEGDGYTF. In DNA, the CDR3 is TGTGCCAGCAGTGAAGGAGATGGCTACACCTTC.

This chain connects TRBV13 to TRBJ2-7; D ambiguous. The CDR3 totals 12 residues. Germline loops: CDR1 PRHDT, CDR2 FYEKMQ (reference sequence). Trimming left V 2 bases short and J 2 bases short, with 4 bases between. The CDR3 is CASSLRTYEQYF. CDR3 coding DNA: TGTGCCAGCAGCTTACGTACCTACGAGCAGTACTTC.

In this sample, this clone turned up once. The chain recombines TRBV7-9 with TRBJ1-1, with D possibly matching TRBD1 (5 bases). V was shortened by 3 bases and J by 11 bases, with 16 bases between the two germline ends. The CDR3 runs 13 residues. The V gene's germline CDR1 is SEHNR and CDR2 FQNEAQ (reference sequence). The CDR3 reads CASSFGGEGSAFF. The CDR3 DNA follows: TGTGCCAGCAGCTTCGGAGGGGAGGGAAGCGCTTTCTTT.

This chain uses TRBV7-2 with TRBJ1-5, with D hard to call. CDR1 is SGHTA and CDR2 is FQGNSA in the germline V gene. CDR3 length equals 12 residues. V was cut by 2 bases and J by 7 bases, with 6 bases left in between. The CDR3, as DNA: TGTGCCAGCAGCTTAAGAGGGCAGCCCCAGCATTTT. Translated: CASSLRGQPQHF.

This clone was observed a few times. The chain is built from TRBV5-4 and TRBJ1-4, with TRBD1 as a possible D gene (6 bases). This CDR3 region has 19 residues. Germline values: CDR1 SGHNT, CDR2 YYREEE (reference sequence). V gave up 0 bases and J gave up 7 bases, with 25 bases separating them. The CDR3 spells CASSLGGRTGSFRREKLFF. CDR3 DNA: TGTGCCAGCAGCTTGGGGGGGAGAACAGGGAGCTTTCGTCGTGAAAAACTGTTTTTT.

The V call is TRBV19, the J call TRBJ2-5; 8 nucleotides match TRBD1. The V gene's germline CDR1 is LNHDA and CDR2 SQIVND (reference sequence). The V gene end was trimmed by 3 bases and the J gene end by 5 bases; junction bases not matched to a gene: 5. The CDR3 has 14 amino acids. Written as DNA, the CDR3 is TGTGCCAGTAGTATTACAGGGGGTGCGGAGACCCAGTACTTC. It encodes CASSITGGAETQYF.

The rearrangement joins TRBV18 to TRBJ1-1; D not resolved. This CDR3 has 13 residues. Trimming pared 6 bases from V and 0 bases from J, leaving 8 bases between. CDR1 and CDR2 (germline): KGHSH, LQKENI. CDR3 sequence (DNA): TGTGCCAGCTCCTCACGAGTGAACACTGAAGCTTTCTTT. Encoded protein: CASSSRVNTEAFF.

The chain carries TRBV19 and TRBJ2-5, with a weak D call TRBD1 (5 bases). This CDR3 has 15 residues. Germline CDR1 and CDR2: LNHDA and SQIVND (reference sequence). V lost 2 bases and J lost 5, with 15 bases in between. In nucleotides, the CDR3 is TGTGCCAGTAGTATAAGGGGCAGGATCGGGGAGACCCAGTACTTC. This gives the protein CASSIRGRIGETQYF.

The chain joins TRBV2 to TRBJ1-3; 8 bases are a match to TRBD1. Germline CDR1 is SNHLY and CDR2 is FYNNEI. There are 13 residues in the CDR3. The V gene end was trimmed by 6 bases and the J gene end by 7 bases; junction bases not matched to a gene: 5. For the CDR3, the DNA is TGTGCCAGCAGCCTGGACAGGGATAACACCATATATTTT. This codes for CASSLDRDNTIYF.

In this sample, this clone turned up a few times. J is TRBJ2-5 and V is TRBV3-1 (or the pseudogene TRBV3-2); 8 nucleotides align to TRBD2. Germline loops: CDR1 LGHDT, CDR2 YNNKEL (reference sequence). The CDR3 length is 16 residues. V lost 4 bases and J lost 4; bases outside the gene matches: 11. This chain's CDR3 is CASSLRLAGSGETQYF. CDR3 nucleotide sequence: TGTGCCAGCAGCCTACGGTTAGCGGGGTCGGGAGAGACCCAGTACTTC.

The rearrangement uses TRBV15 and TRBJ1-2; TRBD1 is a possible D gene (5 bases). V dropped 2 bases and J dropped 2 bases, with 6 bases sitting between them. The CDR3 length is 13 residues. Germline V CDR1 and CDR2: LNHNV, YYDKDF (reference sequence). CDR3 bases: TGTGCCACCAGCAGACAGGGCAACTATGGCTACACCTTC. Translated, it gives CATSRQGNYGYTF.

This clone appeared many times. The CDR3 loop is CASSSDPGGVNTEAFF. The DNA of the CDR3 is TGTGCCAGCAGTTCGGATCCGGGGGGAGTGAACACTGAAGCTTTCTTT. The chain links TRBV27 to TRBJ1-1; D might be TRBD1 (5 bases). The CDR3 has 16 amino acids. The germline V and J ends were trimmed by 4 bases and 0 bases, with 15 bases remaining between them. Germline values: CDR1 MNHEY, CDR2 SMNVEV (reference sequence).

The rearrangement joins TRBV6-2 or TRBV6-3 to TRBJ1-5; D ambiguous. Germline V lookup: CDR1 MNHEY, CDR2 SVGEGT. The CDR3 is 12 residues long. V was clipped by 4 bases and J by 6 bases, with 7 bases between them. The CDR3 protein is CASSSFGQPQHF. CDR3 nucleotide sequence: TGTGCCAGCAGTTCGTTCGGTCAGCCCCAGCATTTT.